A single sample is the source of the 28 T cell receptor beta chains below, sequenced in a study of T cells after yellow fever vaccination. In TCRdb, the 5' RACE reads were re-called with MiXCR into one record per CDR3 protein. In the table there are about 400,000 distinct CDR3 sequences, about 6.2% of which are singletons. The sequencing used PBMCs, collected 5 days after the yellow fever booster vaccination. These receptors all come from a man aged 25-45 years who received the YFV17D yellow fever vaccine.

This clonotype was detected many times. Written as DNA, the CDR3 is TGTGCCATCAGTGATTTGACCGGGGAGCTGTTTTTT. Protein product: CAISDLTGELFF. V gene TRBV10-3 combines with J gene TRBJ2-2; D remains ambiguous. Trimming stripped 3 bases from V and 5 bases from J, with 4 bases between. The CDR3 is 12 amino acids. Germline-derived CDR1 and CDR2 are ENHRY and SYGVKD.

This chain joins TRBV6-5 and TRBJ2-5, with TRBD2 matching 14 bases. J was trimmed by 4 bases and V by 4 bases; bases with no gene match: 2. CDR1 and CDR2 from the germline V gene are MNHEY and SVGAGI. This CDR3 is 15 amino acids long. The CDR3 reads CASSFGLAGGETQYF. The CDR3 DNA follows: TGTGCCAGCAGTTTCGGACTAGCGGGAGGAGAGACCCAGTACTTC.

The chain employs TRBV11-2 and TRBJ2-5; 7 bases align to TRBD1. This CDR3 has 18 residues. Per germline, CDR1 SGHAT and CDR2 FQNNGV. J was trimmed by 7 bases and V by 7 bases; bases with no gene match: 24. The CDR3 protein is CASITLGGPGQFSGTQYF. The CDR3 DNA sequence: TGTGCCAGCATCACCCTAGGGGGCCCGGGACAGTTCTCAGGGACCCAGTACTTC.

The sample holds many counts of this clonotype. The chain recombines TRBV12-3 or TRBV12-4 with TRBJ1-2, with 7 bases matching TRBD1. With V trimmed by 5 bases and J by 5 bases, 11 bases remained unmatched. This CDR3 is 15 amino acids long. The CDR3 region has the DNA TGTGCCAGCAGTGCCCGACAGGGAGGAAGATATGGCTACACCTTC. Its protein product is CASSARQGGRYGYTF.

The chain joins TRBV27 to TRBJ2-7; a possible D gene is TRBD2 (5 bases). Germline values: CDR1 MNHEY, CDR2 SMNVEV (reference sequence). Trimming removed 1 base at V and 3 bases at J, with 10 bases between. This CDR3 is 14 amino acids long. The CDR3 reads CASSLFGESYEQYF. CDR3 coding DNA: TGTGCCAGCAGTTTATTCGGGGAGAGCTACGAGCAGTACTTC.

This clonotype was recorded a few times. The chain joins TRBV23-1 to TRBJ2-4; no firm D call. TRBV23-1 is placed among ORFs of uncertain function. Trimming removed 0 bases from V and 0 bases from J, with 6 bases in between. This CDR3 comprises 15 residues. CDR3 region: CASSQSPTAKNIQYF. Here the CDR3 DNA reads TGCGCCAGCAGTCAATCCCCAACAGCCAAAAACATTCAGTACTTC.

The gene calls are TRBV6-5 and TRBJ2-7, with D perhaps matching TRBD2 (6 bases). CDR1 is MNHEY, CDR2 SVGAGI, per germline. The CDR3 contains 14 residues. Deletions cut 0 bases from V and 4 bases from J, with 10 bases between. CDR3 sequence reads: CASSYSIGGYEQYF. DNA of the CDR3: TGTGCCAGCAGTTACTCGATTGGGGGGTACGAGCAGTACTTC.

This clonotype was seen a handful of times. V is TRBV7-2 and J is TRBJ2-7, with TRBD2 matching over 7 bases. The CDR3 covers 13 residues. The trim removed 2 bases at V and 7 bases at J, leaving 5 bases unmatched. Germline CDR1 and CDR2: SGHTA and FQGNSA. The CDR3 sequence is CASSLTSVGEQYF. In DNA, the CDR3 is TGTGCCAGCAGCTTAACTAGCGTAGGAGAGCAGTACTTC.

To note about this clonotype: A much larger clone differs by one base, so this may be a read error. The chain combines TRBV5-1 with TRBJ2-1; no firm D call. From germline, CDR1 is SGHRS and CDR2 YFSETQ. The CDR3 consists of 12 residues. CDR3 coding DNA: TGCGCCGGCAGCCTTGGTTTCGATGAGCAGTTCTTC. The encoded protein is CAGSLGFDEQFF. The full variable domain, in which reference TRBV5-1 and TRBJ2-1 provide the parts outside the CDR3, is KAGVTQTPRYLIKTRGQQVTLSCSPISGHRSVSWYQQTPGQGLQFLFEYFSETQRNKGNFPGRFSGRQFSNSRSEMNVSTLELGDSALYLCAGSLGFDEQFFGPGTRLTVL.

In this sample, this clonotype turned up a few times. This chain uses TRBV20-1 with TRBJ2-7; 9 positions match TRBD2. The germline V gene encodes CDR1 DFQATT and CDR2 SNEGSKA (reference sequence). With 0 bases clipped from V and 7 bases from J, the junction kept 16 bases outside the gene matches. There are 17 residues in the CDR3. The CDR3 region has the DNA TGCAGTGCTAGAGATGATATGGGTAGCGGGAGACGAGGAGAGCAGTACTTC. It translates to CSARDDMGSGRRGEQYF.

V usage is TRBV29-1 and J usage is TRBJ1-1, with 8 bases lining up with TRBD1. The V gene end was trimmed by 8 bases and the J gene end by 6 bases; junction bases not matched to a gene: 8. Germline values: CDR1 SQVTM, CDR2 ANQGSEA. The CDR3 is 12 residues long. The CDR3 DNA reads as TGCAGCATGAGGGGACAGGCCGCTGAAGCTTTCTTT. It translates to CSMRGQAAEAFF. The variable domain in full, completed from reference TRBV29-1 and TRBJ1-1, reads SAVISQKPSRDICQRGTSLTIQCQVDSQVTMMFWYRQQPGQSLTLIATANQGSEATYESGFVIDKFPISRPNLTFSTLTVSNMSPEDSSIYLCSMRGQAAEAFFGQGTRLTVV.

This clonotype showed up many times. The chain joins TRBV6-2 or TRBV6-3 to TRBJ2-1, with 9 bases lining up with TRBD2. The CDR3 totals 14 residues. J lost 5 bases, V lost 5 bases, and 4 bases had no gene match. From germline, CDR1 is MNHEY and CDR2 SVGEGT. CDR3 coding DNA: TGTGCCAGCAGTACCGGACTAGCGAACAATGAGCAGTTCTTC. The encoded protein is CASSTGLANNEQFF.

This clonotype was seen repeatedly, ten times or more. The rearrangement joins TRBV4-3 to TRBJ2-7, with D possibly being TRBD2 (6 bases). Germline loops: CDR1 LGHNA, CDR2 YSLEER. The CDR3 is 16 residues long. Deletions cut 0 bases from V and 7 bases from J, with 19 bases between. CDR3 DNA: TGCGCCAGCAGCCAAGAGTTTGGGGACTCCCTTCGTGAGCAGTACTTC. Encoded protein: CASSQEFGDSLREQYF.

The CDR3 loop reads CASSPYTGSTLYGYTF. The CDR3 DNA is TGCGCCAGCAGCCCTTATACAGGGAGCACTCTCTATGGCTACACCTTC. The V call is TRBV4-3, the J call TRBJ1-2, with TRBD1 as a possible D gene (6 bases). This CDR3 region has 16 residues. The V gene's germline CDR1 is LGHNA and CDR2 YSLEER. V gave up 4 bases and J gave up 4 bases, with 19 bases separating them.

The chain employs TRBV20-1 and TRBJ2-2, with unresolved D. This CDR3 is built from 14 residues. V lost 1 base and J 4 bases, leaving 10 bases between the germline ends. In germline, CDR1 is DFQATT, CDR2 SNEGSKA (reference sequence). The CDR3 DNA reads TGCAGTGCTAGAGTTGGCTCGACCACCGGGGAGCTGTTTTTT. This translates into CSARVGSTTGELFF.

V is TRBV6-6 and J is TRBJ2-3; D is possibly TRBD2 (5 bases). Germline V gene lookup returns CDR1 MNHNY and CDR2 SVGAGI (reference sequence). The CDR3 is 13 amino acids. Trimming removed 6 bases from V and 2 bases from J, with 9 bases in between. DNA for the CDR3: TGTGCCAGCAGCCTGAGGGCCACAGATACGCAGTATTTT. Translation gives CASSLRATDTQYF.

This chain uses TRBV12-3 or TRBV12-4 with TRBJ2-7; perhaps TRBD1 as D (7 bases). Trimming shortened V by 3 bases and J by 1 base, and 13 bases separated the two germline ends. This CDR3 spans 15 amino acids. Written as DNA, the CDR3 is TGTGCCAGCAGTTTGGAGGGGGCCCTGTCCTACGAGCAGTACTTC. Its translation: CASSLEGALSYEQYF.

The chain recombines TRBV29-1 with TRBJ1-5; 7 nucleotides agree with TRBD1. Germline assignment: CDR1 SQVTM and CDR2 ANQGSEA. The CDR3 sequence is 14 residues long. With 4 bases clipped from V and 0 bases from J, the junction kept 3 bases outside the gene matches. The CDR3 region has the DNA TGCAGCGTTGTAACAGGGGATAGCAATCAGCCCCAGCATTTT. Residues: CSVVTGDSNQPQHF.

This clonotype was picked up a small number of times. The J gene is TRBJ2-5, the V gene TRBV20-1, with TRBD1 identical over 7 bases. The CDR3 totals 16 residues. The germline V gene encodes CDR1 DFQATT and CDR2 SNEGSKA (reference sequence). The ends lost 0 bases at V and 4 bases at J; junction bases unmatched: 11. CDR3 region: CSARDRQGVSRETQYF. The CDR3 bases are TGCAGTGCTAGAGACCGACAGGGAGTCTCAAGAGAGACCCAGTACTTC.

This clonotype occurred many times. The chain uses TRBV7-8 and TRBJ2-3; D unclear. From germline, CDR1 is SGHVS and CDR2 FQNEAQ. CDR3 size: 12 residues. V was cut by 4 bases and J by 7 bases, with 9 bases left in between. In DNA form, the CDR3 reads TGTGCCAGCAGCTCCCAGAGTTATACGCAGTATTTT. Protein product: CASSSQSYTQYF.

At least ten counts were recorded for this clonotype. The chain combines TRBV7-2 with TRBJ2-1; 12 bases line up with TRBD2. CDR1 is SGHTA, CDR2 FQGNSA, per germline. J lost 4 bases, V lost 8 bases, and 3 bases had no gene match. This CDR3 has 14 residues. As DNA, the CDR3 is TGTGCCAGCCATCTAGCGGGAGGGTACAATGAGCAGTTCTTC. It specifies CASHLAGGYNEQFF.

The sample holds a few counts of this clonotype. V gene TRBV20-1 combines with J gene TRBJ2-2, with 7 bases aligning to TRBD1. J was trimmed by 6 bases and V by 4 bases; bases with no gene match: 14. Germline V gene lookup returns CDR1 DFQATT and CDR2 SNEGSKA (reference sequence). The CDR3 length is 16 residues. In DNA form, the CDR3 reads TGCAGTGCTAAACCCTTGGGACCCACAGGGGCCGGGGAGCTGTTTTTT. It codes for CSAKPLGPTGAGELFF.

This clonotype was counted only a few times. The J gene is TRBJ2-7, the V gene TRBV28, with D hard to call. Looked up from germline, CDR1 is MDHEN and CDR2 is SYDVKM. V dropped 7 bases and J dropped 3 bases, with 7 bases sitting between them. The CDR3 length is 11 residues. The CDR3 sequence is CASTLSYEQYF. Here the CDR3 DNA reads TGTGCCAGCACTCTCAGCTACGAGCAGTACTTC.

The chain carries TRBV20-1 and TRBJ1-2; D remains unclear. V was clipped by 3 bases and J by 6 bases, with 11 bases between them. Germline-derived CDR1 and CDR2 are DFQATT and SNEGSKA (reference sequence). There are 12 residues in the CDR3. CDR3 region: CSASPATHGYTF. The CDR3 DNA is TGCAGTGCTAGTCCGGCTACCCATGGCTACACCTTC.

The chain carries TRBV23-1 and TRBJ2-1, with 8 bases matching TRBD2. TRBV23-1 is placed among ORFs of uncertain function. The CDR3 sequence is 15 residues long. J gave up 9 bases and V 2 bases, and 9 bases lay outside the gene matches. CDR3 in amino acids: CASSQPTTSEAEQFF. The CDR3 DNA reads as TGCGCCAGCAGTCAACCCACGACTAGCGAGGCTGAGCAGTTCTTC.

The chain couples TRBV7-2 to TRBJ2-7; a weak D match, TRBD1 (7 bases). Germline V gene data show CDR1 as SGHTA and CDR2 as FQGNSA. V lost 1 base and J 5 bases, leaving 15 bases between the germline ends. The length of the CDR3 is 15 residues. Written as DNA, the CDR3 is TGTGCCAGCAGCTTAGTGGGGGGACAGAGCAACGAGCAGTACTTC. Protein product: CASSLVGGQSNEQYF.

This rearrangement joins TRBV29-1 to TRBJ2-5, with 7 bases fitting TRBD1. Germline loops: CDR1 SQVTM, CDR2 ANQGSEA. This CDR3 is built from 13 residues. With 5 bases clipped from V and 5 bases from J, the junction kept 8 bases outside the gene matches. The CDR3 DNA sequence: TGCAGCGTTCTTCCTGGGGGACAGGAGACCCAGTACTTC. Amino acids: CSVLPGGQETQYF.

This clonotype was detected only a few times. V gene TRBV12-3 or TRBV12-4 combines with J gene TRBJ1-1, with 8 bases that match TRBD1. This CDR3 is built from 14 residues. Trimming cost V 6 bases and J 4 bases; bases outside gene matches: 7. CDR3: CASRPGQGFTEAFF. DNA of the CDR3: TGTGCCAGCAGGCCCGGACAGGGTTTCACTGAAGCTTTCTTT.